What follows are 9 T cell receptor beta chains derived from one specimen sequenced in a study of follicular helper T cells after annual influenza vaccination (dated by TCRdb to about 2017). Receptor amplification or capture employed the immunoSEQ multiplex PCR assay. The clones in this table, taken by TCRdb from immuneACCESS, are in-frame only. Not every clone is retained; where verified, under half of the shortfall comes from an unresolved V gene, and the cause of the rest is unknown. The sample table contains approximately 12,000 clones; only one count was recorded for roughly 78% of them. The ten largest clones capture around 0.5% of the sample. In light of the paper, this sample's time point label describes: 2014-2015 season, pre-vaccination. Specimen: CXCR5- memory CD4+ T cells sorted from blood, collected on the day of influenza vaccination. What this sample's cell subset or site label stands for: CXCR5- memory CD4 T cells. The receptors here all came from an adult who received the influenza vaccine.

The V and J genes are TRBV21-1 and TRBJ2-1. TRBV21-1 is a pseudogene locus. This CDR3 contains 13 residues. In DNA, the CDR3 is TGTGCCAGCGTCACCGGGCAGGCGCGTGAGCAGTTCTTC. Translated: CASVTGQAREQFF.

The J gene is TRBJ2-1, the V gene TRBV11-3, with D possibly being TRBD2 (5 bases). V lost 5 bases and J 7 bases, leaving 18 bases between the germline ends. Germline V gives CDR1 SGHNT, CDR2 YENEEA. The CDR3 totals 15 residues. The CDR3 loop reads CASSRSAGDRNEQFF. CDR3 sequence (DNA): TGTGCCAGCAGCCGCTCCGCCGGGGATCGTAATGAGCAGTTCTTC.

CDR3 bases: TGTGCCAGCGGATCCGGTAGGGTACTGGCGGTTAGCACAGATACGCAGTATTTT. It translates to CASGSGRVLAVSTDTQYF. The V and J genes are TRBV11-1 and TRBJ2-3; D gene unclear. The V and J ends lost 8 bases and 0 bases respectively, with 24 bases between them. The germline V gene encodes CDR1 SGHAT and CDR2 FQDESV (reference sequence). The CDR3 loop spans 18 amino acids.

J is TRBJ1-5 and V is TRBV10-3; D is uncertain. V was shortened by 3 bases and J by 0 bases, with 6 bases between the two germline ends. Germline V lookup: CDR1 ENHRY, CDR2 SYGVKD. CDR3 length: 14 residues. As DNA, the CDR3 is TGTGCCATCAGTGATACTCATAGCAATCAGCCCCAGCATTTT. Protein: CAISDTHSNQPQHF.

V and J are TRBV4-1 and TRBJ1-6; D is ambiguous. The germline CDR1 and CDR2 sequences are MGHRA and YSYEKL. Between the trimmed V and J ends, which lost 4 bases and 6 bases, there was a span of 10 bases. The CDR3 contains 14 residues. The CDR3 bases are TGCGCCAGCAGCCCCCGGGATTTTAATTCACCCCTCCACTTT. Amino acids: CASSPRDFNSPLHF.

This clone showed up just once. V and J are TRBV7-2 and TRBJ2-3; D gene unclear. Germline V lookup: CDR1 SGHTA, CDR2 FQGNSA. This CDR3 contains 14 residues. V was shortened by 5 bases and J by 0 bases, with 9 bases between the two germline ends. The DNA of the CDR3 is TGTGCCAGCAGCCATGACTTTAGCACAGATACGCAGTATTTT. Encoded protein: CASSHDFSTDTQYF.

This chain links TRBV5-1 with TRBJ2-5; 11 nucleotides match TRBD2. Per germline, CDR1 SGHRS and CDR2 YFSETQ. The CDR3 sequence is 15 residues long. The V and J ends lost 3 bases and 5 bases, in that order; junction bases with no gene match: 6. This CDR3 is CASSSGLAVGETQYF. CDR3 bases: TGCGCCAGCAGCTCGGGACTAGCGGTGGGGGAGACCCAGTACTTC. The whole variable domain, filled in from reference TRBV5-1 and TRBJ2-5, reads KAGVTQTPRYLIKTRGQQVTLSCSPISGHRSVSWYQQTPGQGLQFLFEYFSETQRNKGNFPGRFSGRQFSNSRSEMNVSTLELGDSALYLCASSSGLAVGETQYFGPGTRLLVL.

In this sample, this clone turned up a few times. V and J are TRBV6-4 and TRBJ2-1; possibly TRBD1 for D (6 bases). From germline, CDR1 is MRHNA and CDR2 SNTAGT. CDR3 length equals 15 residues. Between the trimmed V and J ends, which lost 5 bases and 6 bases, there was a span of 17 bases. CDR3 region: CASSTGLANGNEQFF. DNA of the CDR3: TGTGCCAGCAGTACAGGGTTGGCTAACGGCAATGAGCAGTTCTTC.

V is TRBV5-1 and J is TRBJ2-7; 7 bases map to TRBD1. CDR1 and CDR2 (germline): SGHRS, YFSETQ. V gave up 5 bases and J gave up 2 bases; unmatched junction bases: 7. The CDR3 runs to 14 residues. The CDR3 DNA reads as TGCGCCAGCAGTCAGGGACAGCCGACCTACGAGCAGTACTTC. Protein sequence: CASSQGQPTYEQYF.